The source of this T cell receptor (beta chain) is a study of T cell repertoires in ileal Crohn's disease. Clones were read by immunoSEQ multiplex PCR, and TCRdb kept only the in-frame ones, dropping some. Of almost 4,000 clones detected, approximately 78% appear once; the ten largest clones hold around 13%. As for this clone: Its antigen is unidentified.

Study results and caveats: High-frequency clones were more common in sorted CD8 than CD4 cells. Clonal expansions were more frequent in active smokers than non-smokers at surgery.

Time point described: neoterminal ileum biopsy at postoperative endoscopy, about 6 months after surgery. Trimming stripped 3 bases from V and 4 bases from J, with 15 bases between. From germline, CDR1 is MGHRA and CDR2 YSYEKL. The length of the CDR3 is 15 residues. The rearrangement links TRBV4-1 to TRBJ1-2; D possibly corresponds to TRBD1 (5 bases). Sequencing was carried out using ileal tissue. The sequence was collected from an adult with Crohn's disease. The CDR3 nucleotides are TGCGCCAGCAGCCAGGCCACGGCAGACAGCTATGGCTACACCTTC. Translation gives CASSQATADSYGYTF.